Listed below are T cell receptor beta chains from one sample, sequenced in a study of glioma-infiltrating T cells after dendritic cell vaccination. Profiled with immunoSEQ multiplex PCR; TCRdb holds only in-frame clones, not every one. The sample yields about 90,000 clones, under 85% seen once. The input for sequencing was blood, taken after dendritic cell vaccination. The receptors stem from a human donor with glioblastoma. Each CDR3 is given with its conserved first and last residue. The order of the fields is CDR3 protein, CDR3 DNA, J gene, D gene, clone size, V gene. A D gene is named only where the DNA matches it firmly. Clone size appears in some rows only: once, few, many, or a class for an expanded clone.

CDR3: CASSSRVDYGYTF
DNA: TGTGCCAGTAGTAGCAGGGTTGACTATGGCTACACCTTC
J: TRBJ1-2
D: -
size: -
V: TRBV19

CDR3: CASSISSGGAENIQYF
DNA: TGTGCCAGTAGTATTTCTAGCGGGGGGGCCGAAAACATTCAGTACTTC
J: TRBJ2-4
D: TRBD2
size: -
V: TRBV19

CDR3: CASSIGIGANTGELFF
DNA: TGTGCCAGTAGTATCGGAATCGGGGCGAACACCGGGGAGCTGTTTTTT
J: TRBJ2-2
D: -
size: -
V: TRBV19

CDR3: CASSSDRSYNEQFF
DNA: TGTGCCAGCAGCTCGGACAGGTCCTACAATGAGCAGTTCTTC
J: TRBJ2-1
D: TRBD1
size: -
V: TRBV13

CDR3: CASSQDFQSNQPQHF
DNA: TGCGCCAGCAGCCAAGATTTTCAGAGCAATCAGCCCCAGCATTTT
J: TRBJ1-5
D: -
size: -
V: TRBV4-3

CDR3: CAITSVPLNTGELFF
DNA: TGTGCCATCACTAGCGTCCCCCTGAACACCGGGGAGCTGTTTTTT
J: TRBJ2-2
D: -
size: once
V: TRBV10-3

CDR3: CASSTTDTQYF
DNA: TGTGCCAGCAGCACAACAGATACGCAGTATTTT
J: TRBJ2-3
D: -
size: -
V: TRBV9

CDR3: CASSFSYGTGGSPLHF
DNA: TGCGCCAGCAGCTTCTCCTATGGGACAGGGGGTTCACCCCTCCACTTT
J: TRBJ1-6
D: TRBD1
size: -
V: TRBV5-1

CDR3: CSVSTVAGEGAFF
DNA: TGCAGCGTTTCTACGGTCGCGGGCGAGGGAGCTTTCTTT
J: TRBJ1-1
D: -
size: -
V: TRBV29-1

CDR3: CASVGQGDQPQHF
DNA: TGTGCCAGCGTGGGACAGGGGGATCAGCCCCAGCATTTT
J: TRBJ1-5
D: TRBD1
size: -
V: TRBV6-1

CDR3: CASSTTTDTQYF
DNA: TGTGCCAGCAGCACGACTACAGATACGCAGTATTTT
J: TRBJ2-3
D: -
size: -
V: TRBV13

CDR3: CASSAPGQGATEAFF
DNA: TGTGCCAGCAGTGCCCCTGGACAGGGGGCCACTGAAGCTTTCTTT
J: TRBJ1-1
D: TRBD1
size: -
V: TRBV6-6

CDR3: CASSPRDRAYNEQFF
DNA: TGTGCCAGCAGCCCCCGGGACAGGGCTTACAATGAGCAGTTCTTC
J: TRBJ2-1
D: TRBD1
size: once
V: TRBV7-9

CDR3: CASSASRDRGDTDTQYF
DNA: TGCGCCAGCAGCGCATCCCGGGACAGGGGAGATACAGATACGCAGTATTTT
J: TRBJ2-3
D: TRBD1
size: -
V: TRBV5-1

CDR3: CASSVSIETDTQYF
DNA: TGTGCCAGCAGCGTATCCATAGAGACAGATACGCAGTATTTT
J: TRBJ2-3
D: -
size: few
V: TRBV9

CDR3: CASRQTGEDSYEQYF
DNA: TGTGCCAGCAGGCAAACAGGGGAAGATTCCTACGAGCAGTACTTC
J: TRBJ2-7
D: TRBD1
size: -
V: TRBV6-6

CDR3: CASSYSKQYTEAFF
DNA: TGTGCCAGCAGTTACTCGAAACAGTACACTGAAGCTTTCTTT
J: TRBJ1-1
D: -
size: -
V: TRBV6-5

CDR3: CSVEVPGYYEQYF
DNA: TGCAGCGTTGAAGTACCAGGGTACTACGAGCAGTACTTC
J: TRBJ2-7
D: -
size: few
V: TRBV29-1

CDR3: CASSPSDRAEQYF
DNA: TGTGCCAGCAGTCCATCGGACAGGGCTGAGCAGTACTTC
J: TRBJ2-7
D: TRBD1
size: -
V: TRBV6-6

CDR3: CASSDSVQETQYF
DNA: TGTGCCAGCAGTGATTCGGTTCAAGAGACCCAGTACTTC
J: TRBJ2-5
D: -
size: once
V: TRBV25-1

CDR3: CATGVTANYGYTF
DNA: TGTGCCACCGGGGTTACAGCTAACTATGGCTACACCTTC
J: TRBJ1-2
D: -
size: -
V: TRBV19

CDR3: CASSPGDRAWTDTQYF
DNA: TGCGCCAGCAGCCCGGGGGACAGGGCTTGGACAGATACGCAGTATTTT
J: TRBJ2-3
D: TRBD1
size: -
V: TRBV5-1

CDR3: CASSLDQVPGNTIYF
DNA: TGTGCCAGCAGCTTGGACCAGGTCCCTGGAAACACCATATATTTT
J: TRBJ1-3
D: -
size: -
V: TRBV5-4

CDR3: CASSTTGLGEAFF
DNA: TGTGCCAGTAGTACGACAGGGCTGGGTGAAGCTTTCTTT
J: TRBJ1-1
D: TRBD1
size: -
V: TRBV19

CDR3: CASSPPGQPEQYF
DNA: TGTGCCAGCAGCCCCCCCGGACAGCCGGAGCAGTACTTC
J: TRBJ2-7
D: -
size: -
V: TRBV13

CDR3: CASSYSSGGGNEQFF
DNA: TGTGCCAGCAGTTACTCTAGCGGGGGGGGAAATGAGCAGTTCTTC
J: TRBJ2-1
D: TRBD2
size: -
V: TRBV6-6

CDR3: CASSLRENYGYTF
DNA: TGTGCCAGTAGTTTGCGGGAGAACTATGGCTACACCTTC
J: TRBJ1-2
D: -
size: -
V: TRBV19

CDR3: CASSLWGQGDDEQYF
DNA: TGTGCCAGCAGCTTATGGGGACAGGGGGACGACGAGCAGTACTTC
J: TRBJ2-7
D: TRBD1
size: once
V: TRBV7-3

CDR3: CASSVTGEVNEQFF
DNA: TGTGCCAGCAGTGTGACAGGGGAGGTCAATGAGCAGTTCTTC
J: TRBJ2-1
D: TRBD1
size: once
V: TRBV6-1

CDR3: CASSLKQPGLDEKLFF
DNA: TGTGCCAGCAGCTTGAAACAACCCGGGTTGGATGAAAAACTGTTTTTT
J: TRBJ1-4
D: -
size: once
V: TRBV5-6

CDR3: CAGSRPGGGQETQYF
DNA: TGTGCCGGCAGCCGACCCGGGGGGGGTCAAGAGACCCAGTACTTC
J: TRBJ2-5
D: TRBD2
size: -
V: TRBV6-6

CDR3: CASSPESTGNTIYF
DNA: TGTGCCAGCAGTCCCGAAAGCACTGGAAACACCATATATTTT
J: TRBJ1-3
D: -
size: -
V: TRBV2

CDR3: CASSLTGNKRETEAFF
DNA: TGTGCCAGCAGCTTAACGGGGAACAAACGGGAAACTGAAGCTTTCTTT
J: TRBJ1-1
D: -
size: -
V: TRBV11-2

CDR3: CASSLVFSSGNTIYF
DNA: TGTGCCAGCAGCTTAGTTTTCAGCTCTGGAAACACCATATATTTT
J: TRBJ1-3
D: -
size: -
V: TRBV7-2

CDR3: CASSHSGGAPDTQYF
DNA: TGTGCCAGCAGCCATAGCGGGGGGGCCCCAGATACGCAGTATTTT
J: TRBJ2-3
D: TRBD2
size: -
V: TRBV7-9

CDR3: CACTPRGTYNEQFF
DNA: TGTGCCTGCACCCCCAGGGGTACCTACAATGAGCAGTTCTTC
J: TRBJ2-1
D: -
size: -
V: TRBV30

CDR3: CASSPFSQTNEKLFF
DNA: TGTGCCAGCTCACCGTTCTCCCAGACTAATGAAAAACTGTTTTTT
J: TRBJ1-4
D: -
size: -
V: TRBV18

CDR3: CASSQVGGNSGANVLTF
DNA: TGCGCTAGCAGCCAAGTGGGGGGGAACTCTGGGGCCAACGTCCTGACTTTC
J: TRBJ2-6
D: TRBD2
size: -
V: TRBV4-3

CDR3: CASSLRGPDSPLHF
DNA: TGTGCCAGCAGCTTAAGGGGGCCAGATTCACCCCTCCACTTT
J: TRBJ1-6
D: -
size: -
V: TRBV7-3

CDR3: CASSGIVNTEAFF
DNA: TGTGCCAGCAGCGGTATAGTGAACACTGAAGCTTTCTTT
J: TRBJ1-1
D: -
size: few
V: TRBV5-6

CDR3: CASSATGQGVFGYTF
DNA: TGTGCCAGTAGTGCTACGGGACAGGGAGTTTTCGGCTACACCTTC
J: TRBJ1-2
D: TRBD1
size: -
V: TRBV19

CDR3: CASTGQNRETQYF
DNA: TGTGCCAGCACTGGCCAGAACAGGGAGACCCAGTACTTC
J: TRBJ2-5
D: -
size: -
V: TRBV2